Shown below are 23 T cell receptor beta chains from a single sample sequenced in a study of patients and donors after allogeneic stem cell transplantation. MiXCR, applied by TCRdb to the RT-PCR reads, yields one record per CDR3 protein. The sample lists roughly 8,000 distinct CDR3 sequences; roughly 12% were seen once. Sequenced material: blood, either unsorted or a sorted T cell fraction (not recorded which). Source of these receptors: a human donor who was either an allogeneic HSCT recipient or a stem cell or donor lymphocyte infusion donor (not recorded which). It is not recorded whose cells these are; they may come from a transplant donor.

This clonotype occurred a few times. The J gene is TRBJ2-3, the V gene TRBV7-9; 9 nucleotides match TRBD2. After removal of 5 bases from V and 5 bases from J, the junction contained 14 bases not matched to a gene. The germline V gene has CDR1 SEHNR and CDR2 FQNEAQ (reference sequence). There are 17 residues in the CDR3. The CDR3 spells CASSNNPGLAIGDTQYF. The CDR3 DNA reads TGTGCCAGCAGCAATAACCCGGGACTAGCCATTGGAGATACGCAGTATTTT.

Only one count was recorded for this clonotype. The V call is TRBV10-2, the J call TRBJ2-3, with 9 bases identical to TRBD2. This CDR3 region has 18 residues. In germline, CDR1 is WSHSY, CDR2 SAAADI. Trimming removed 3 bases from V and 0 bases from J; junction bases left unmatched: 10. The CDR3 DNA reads TGCGCCAGCAGTGATCTAGCGGGGAAGAGAAGGAGCACAGATACGCAGTATTTT. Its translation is CASSDLAGKRRSTDTQYF.

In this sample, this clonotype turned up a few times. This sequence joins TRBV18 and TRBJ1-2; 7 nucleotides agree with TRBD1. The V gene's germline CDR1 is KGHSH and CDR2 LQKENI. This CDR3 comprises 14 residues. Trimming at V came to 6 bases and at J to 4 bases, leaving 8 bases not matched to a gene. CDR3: CASSRTGDGYGYTF. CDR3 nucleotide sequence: TGTGCCAGCTCGCGAACAGGGGATGGCTATGGCTACACCTTC.

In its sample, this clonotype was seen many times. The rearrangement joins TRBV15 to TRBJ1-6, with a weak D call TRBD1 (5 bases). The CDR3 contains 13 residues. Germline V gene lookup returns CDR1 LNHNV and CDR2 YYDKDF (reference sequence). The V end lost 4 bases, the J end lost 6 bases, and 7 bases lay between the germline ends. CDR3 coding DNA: TGTGCCACCAGCACCCAGGGTAATTCACCCCTCCACTTT. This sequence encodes CATSTQGNSPLHF.

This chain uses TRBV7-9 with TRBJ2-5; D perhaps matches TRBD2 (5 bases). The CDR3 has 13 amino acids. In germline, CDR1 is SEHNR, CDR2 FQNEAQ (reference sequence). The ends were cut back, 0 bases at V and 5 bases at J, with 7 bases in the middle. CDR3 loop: CASSLASVETQYF. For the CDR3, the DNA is TGTGCCAGCAGCTTAGCTAGCGTCGAGACCCAGTACTTC.

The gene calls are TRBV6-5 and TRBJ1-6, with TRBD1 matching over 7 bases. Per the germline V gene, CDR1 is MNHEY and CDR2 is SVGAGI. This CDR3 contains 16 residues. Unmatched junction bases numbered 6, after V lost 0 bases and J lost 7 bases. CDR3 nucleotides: TGTGCCAGCAGTTACTCGAGGGACAGTACGAATTCACCCCTCCACTTT. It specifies CASSYSRDSTNSPLHF.

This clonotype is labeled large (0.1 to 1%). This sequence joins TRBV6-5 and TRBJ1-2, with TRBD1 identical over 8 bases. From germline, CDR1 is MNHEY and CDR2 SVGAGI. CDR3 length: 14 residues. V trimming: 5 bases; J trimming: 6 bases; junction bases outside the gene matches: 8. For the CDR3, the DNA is TGTGCCAGCAGTGACAAGACAGGGGAGCATGGCTACACCTTC. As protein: CASSDKTGEHGYTF.

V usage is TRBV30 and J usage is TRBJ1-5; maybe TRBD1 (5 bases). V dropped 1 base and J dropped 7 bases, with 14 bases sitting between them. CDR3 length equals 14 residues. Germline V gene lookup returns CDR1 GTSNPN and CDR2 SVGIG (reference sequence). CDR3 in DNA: TGTGCCTGGAGTGGGGGGGTCTCGCGGCAGCCCCAGCATTTT. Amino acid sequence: CAWSGGVSRQPQHF.

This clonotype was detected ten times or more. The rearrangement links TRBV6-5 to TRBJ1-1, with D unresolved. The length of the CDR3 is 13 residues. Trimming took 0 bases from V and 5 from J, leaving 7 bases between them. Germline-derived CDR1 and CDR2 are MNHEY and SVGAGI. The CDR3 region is CASSYSPQTEAFF. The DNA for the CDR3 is TGTGCCAGCAGTTACTCACCACAGACTGAAGCTTTCTTT.

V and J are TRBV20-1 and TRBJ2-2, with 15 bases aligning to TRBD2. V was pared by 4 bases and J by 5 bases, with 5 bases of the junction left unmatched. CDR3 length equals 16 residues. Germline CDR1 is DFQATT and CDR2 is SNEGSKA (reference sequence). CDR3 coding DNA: TGCAGTGCTAAGGGACTAGCGGGGGGCGGGACCGGGGAGCTGTTTTTT. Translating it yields CSAKGLAGGGTGELFF.

CDR3 nucleotides: TGTGCCAGCAGCCTCAACAGGGGGCAGGAGACCCAGTACTTC. Translation gives CASSLNRGQETQYF. V and J are TRBV3-1 and TRBJ2-5, with 9 bases lining up with TRBD1. Germline V CDR1 and CDR2: LGHDT, YNNKEL (reference sequence). The length of the CDR3 is 14 residues. V shed 4 bases and J 5 bases; nucleotides not matched to a gene: 5.

CDR3 bases: TGTGCCAGCAGTTTCAAGGAGTGGGAGACCCAGTACTTC. Its protein product is CASSFKEWETQYF. V is TRBV12-3 or TRBV12-4 and J is TRBJ2-5; the D is unclear. The V and J ends lost 3 bases and 5 bases respectively, with 10 bases between them. This CDR3 is 13 amino acids long.

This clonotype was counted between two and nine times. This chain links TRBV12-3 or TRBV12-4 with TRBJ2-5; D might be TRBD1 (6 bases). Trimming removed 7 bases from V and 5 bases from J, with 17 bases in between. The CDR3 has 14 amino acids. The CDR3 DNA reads TGTGCCAGCACCCCCGGCGGTAGGGGGGAGACCCAGTACTTC. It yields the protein CASTPGGRGETQYF.

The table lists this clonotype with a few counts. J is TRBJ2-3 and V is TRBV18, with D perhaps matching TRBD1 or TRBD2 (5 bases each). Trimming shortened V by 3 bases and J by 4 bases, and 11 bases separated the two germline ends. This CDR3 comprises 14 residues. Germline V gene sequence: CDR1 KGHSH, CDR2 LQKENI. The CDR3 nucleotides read TGTGCCAGCTCACCTAGCGCAGGGCCAGATACGCAGTATTTT. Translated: CASSPSAGPDTQYF.

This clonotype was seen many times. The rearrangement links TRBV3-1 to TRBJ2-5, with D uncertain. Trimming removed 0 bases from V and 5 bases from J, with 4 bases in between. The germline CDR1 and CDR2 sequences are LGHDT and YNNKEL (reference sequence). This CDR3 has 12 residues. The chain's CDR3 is CASSQDGETQYF. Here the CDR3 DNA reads TGTGCCAGCAGCCAAGATGGGGAGACCCAGTACTTC.

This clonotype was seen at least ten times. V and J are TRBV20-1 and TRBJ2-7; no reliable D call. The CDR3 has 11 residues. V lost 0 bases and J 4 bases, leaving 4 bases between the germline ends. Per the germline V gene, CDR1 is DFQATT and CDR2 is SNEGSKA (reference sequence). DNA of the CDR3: TGCAGTGCTAGAGAGGAGTACGAGCAGTACTTC. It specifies CSAREEYEQYF.

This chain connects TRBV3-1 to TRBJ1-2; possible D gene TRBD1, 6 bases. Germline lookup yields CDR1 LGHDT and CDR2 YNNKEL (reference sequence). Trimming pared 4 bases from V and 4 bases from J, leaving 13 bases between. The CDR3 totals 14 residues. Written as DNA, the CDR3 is TGTGCCAGCAGCCGCTGGACAGAAGCCTATGGCTACACCTTC. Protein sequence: CASSRWTEAYGYTF. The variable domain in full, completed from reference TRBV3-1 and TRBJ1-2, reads DTAVSQTPKYLVTQMGNDKSIKCEQNLGHDTMYWYKQDSKKFLKIMFSYNNKELIINETVPNRFSPKSPDKAHLNLHINSLELGDSAVYFCASSRWTEAYGYTFGSGTRLTVV.

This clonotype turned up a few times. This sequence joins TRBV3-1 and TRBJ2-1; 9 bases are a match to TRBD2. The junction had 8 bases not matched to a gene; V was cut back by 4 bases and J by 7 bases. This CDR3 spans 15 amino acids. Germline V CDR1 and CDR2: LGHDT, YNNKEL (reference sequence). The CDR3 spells CASSPLSLAGNEQFF. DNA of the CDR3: TGTGCCAGCAGCCCCCTTTCCCTAGCGGGGAATGAGCAGTTCTTC.

CDR3 nucleotides: TGTGCCAGCTCACCATCCGGGACAGGGATTTCACCCCTCCACTTT. This gives the protein CASSPSGTGISPLHF. This chain joins TRBV18 and TRBJ1-6; 9 bases match TRBD1. The junction had 5 bases not matched to a gene; V was cut back by 2 bases and J by 9 bases. The CDR3 loop spans 15 amino acids. CDR1 and CDR2 from the germline V gene are KGHSH and LQKENI.

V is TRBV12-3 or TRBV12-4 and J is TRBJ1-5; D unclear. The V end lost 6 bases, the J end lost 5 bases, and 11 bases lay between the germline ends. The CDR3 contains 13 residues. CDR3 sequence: CASRPDGHQPQHF. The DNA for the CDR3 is TGTGCCAGCAGGCCGGACGGGCATCAGCCCCAGCATTTT.

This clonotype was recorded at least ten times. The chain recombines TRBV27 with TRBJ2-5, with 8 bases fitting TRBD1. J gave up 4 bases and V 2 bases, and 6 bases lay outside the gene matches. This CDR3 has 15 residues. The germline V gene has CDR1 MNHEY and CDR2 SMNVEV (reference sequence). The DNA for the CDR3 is TGTGCCAGCAGTTTAACAACAGGGGGTGGAGAGACCCAGTACTTC. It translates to CASSLTTGGGETQYF.

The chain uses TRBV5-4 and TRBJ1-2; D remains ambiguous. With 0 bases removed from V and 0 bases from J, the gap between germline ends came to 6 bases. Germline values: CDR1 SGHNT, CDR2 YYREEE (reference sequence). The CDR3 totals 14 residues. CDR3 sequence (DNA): TGTGCCAGCAGCTTGGAGACATCTAACTATGGCTACACCTTC. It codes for CASSLETSNYGYTF.

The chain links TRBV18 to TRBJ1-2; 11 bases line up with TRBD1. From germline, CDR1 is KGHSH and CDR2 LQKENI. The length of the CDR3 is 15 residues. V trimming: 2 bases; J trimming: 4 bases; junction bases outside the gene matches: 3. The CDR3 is CASSPGTGGIYGYTF. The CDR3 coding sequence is TGTGCCAGCTCACCAGGGACAGGGGGAATCTATGGCTACACCTTC.